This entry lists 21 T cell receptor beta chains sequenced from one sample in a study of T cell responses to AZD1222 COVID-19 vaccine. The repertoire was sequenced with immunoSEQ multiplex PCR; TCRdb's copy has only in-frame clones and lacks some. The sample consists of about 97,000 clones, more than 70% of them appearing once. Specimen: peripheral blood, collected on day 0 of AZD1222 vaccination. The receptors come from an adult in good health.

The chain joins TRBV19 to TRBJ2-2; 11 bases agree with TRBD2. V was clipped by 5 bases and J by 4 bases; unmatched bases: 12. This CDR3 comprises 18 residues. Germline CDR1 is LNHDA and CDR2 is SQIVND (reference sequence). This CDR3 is CASSLMWVAGGPTGELFF. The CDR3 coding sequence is TGTGCCAGTAGTCTCATGTGGGTAGCGGGGGGGCCCACCGGGGAGCTGTTTTTT.

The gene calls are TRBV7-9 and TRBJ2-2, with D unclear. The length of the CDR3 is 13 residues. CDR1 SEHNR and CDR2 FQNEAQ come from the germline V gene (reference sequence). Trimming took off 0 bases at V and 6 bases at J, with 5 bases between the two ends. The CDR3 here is CASSLASAGELFF. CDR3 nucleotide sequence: TGTGCCAGCAGCTTAGCCTCCGCCGGGGAGCTGTTTTTT. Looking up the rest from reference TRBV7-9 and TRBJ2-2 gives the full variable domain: DTGVSQNPRHKITKRGQNVTFRCDPISEHNRLYWYRQTLGQGPEFLTYFQNEAQLEKSRLLSDRFSAERPKGSFSTLEIQRTEQGDSAMYLCASSLASAGELFFGEGSRLTVL.

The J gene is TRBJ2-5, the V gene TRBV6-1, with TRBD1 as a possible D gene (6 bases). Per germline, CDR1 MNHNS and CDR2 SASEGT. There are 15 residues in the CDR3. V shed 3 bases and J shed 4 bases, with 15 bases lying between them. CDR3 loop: CASSDSLGAGETQYF. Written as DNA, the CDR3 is TGTGCCAGCAGTGATAGTTTGGGGGCGGGAGAGACCCAGTACTTC.

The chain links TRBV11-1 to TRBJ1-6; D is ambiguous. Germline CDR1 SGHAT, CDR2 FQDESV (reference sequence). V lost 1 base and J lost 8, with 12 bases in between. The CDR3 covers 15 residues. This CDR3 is CASSLGDRPDSPLHF. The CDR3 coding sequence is TGTGCCAGCAGCTTAGGCGACCGCCCTGATTCACCCCTCCACTTT.

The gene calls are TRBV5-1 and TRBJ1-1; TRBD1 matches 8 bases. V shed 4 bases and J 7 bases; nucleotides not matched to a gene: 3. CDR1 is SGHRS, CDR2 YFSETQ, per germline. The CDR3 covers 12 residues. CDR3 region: CASSEGQVEAFF. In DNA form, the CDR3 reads TGCGCCAGCAGCGAGGGACAGGTTGAAGCTTTCTTT.

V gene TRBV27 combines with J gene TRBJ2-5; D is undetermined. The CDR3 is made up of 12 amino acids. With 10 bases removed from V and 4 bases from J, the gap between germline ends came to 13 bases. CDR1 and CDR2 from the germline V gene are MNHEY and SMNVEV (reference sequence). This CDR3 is CATSRAGETQYF. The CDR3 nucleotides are TGTGCCACCAGCCGAGCAGGAGAGACCCAGTACTTC.

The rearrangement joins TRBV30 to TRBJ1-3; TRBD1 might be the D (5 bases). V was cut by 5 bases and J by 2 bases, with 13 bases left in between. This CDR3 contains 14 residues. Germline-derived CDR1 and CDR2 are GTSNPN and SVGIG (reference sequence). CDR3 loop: CAWAPGGPGNTIYF. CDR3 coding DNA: TGTGCCTGGGCCCCCGGGGGACCTGGAAACACCATATATTTT.

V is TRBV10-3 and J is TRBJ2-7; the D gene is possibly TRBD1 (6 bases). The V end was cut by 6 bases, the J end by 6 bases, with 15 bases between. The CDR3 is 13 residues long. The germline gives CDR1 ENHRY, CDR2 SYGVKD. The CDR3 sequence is CAIRRDTGFEQYF. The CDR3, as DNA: TGTGCCATCAGGAGGGACACCGGTTTCGAGCAGTACTTC.

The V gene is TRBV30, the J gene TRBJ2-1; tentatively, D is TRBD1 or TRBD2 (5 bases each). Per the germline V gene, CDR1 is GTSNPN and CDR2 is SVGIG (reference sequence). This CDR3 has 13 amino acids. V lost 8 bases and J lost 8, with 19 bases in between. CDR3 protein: CAEGRTTRYEQFF. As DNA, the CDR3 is TGTGCCGAGGGAAGGACAACGCGGTATGAGCAGTTCTTC.

The CDR3 loop reads CAWKYGQGNTEAFF. The CDR3 DNA follows: TGTGCCTGGAAGTACGGACAGGGGAACACTGAAGCTTTCTTT. The rearrangement links TRBV30 to TRBJ1-1, with 8 bases that match TRBD1. Per the germline V gene, CDR1 is GTSNPN and CDR2 is SVGIG (reference sequence). The length of the CDR3 is 14 residues. The J segment lost 1 base and the V segment lost 4 bases, leaving 5 bases of the junction unmatched.

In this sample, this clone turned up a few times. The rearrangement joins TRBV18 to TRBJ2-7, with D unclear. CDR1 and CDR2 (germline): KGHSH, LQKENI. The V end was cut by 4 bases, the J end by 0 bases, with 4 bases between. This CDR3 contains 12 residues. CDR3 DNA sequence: TGTGCCAGCTCACTCGGCTCCTACGAGCAGTACTTC. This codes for CASSLGSYEQYF.

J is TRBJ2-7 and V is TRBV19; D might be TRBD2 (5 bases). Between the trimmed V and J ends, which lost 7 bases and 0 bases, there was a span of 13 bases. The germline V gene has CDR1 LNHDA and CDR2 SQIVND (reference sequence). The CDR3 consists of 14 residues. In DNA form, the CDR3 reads TGTGCCAGTACCCCGGCGGGCAGCTCCTACGAGCAGTACTTC. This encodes CASTPAGSSYEQYF.

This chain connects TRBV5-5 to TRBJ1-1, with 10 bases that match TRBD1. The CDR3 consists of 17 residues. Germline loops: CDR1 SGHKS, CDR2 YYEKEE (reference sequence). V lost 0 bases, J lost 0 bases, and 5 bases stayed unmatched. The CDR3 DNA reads TGTGCCAGCAGCTTGGTGGGACAGGGGCCCATGAACACTGAAGCTTTCTTT. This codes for CASSLVGQGPMNTEAFF.

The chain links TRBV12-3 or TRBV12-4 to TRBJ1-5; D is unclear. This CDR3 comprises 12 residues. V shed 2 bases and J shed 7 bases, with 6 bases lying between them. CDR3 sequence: CASSLMTQPQHF. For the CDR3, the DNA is TGTGCCAGCAGTTTAATGACCCAGCCCCAGCATTTT.

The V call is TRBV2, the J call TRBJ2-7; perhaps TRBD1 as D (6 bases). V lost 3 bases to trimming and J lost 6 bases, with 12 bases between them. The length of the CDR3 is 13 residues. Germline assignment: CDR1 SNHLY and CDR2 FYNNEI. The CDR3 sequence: CASSEDRPLEQYF. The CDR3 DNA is TGTGCCAGCAGTGAGGACAGACCCCTCGAGCAGTACTTC.

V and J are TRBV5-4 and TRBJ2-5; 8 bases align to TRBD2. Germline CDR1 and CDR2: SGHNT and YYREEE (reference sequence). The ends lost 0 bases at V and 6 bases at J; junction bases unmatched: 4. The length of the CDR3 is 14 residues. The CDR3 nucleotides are TGTGCCAGCAGCTTGGAGACTAGCGTGCAGACCCAGTACTTC. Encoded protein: CASSLETSVQTQYF.

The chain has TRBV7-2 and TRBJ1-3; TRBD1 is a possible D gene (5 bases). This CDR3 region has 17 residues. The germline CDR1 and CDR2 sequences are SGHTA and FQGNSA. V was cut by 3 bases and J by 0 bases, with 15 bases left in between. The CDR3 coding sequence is TGTGCCAGCAGCTTTAGGGTCGGGGGGAGCTCTGGAAACACCATATATTTT. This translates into CASSFRVGGSSGNTIYF.

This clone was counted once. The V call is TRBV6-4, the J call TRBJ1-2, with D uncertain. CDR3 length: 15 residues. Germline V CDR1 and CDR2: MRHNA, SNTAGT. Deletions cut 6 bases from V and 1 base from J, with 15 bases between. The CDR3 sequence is CASSPPPLINYGYTF. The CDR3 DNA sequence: TGTGCCAGCAGCCCACCGCCCCTCATTAACTATGGCTACACCTTC.

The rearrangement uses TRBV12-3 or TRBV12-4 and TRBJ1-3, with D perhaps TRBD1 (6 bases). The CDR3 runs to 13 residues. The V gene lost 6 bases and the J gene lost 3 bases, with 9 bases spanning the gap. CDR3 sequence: CASSTGNGNTIYF. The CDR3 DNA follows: TGTGCCAGCAGCACAGGGAATGGAAACACCATATATTTT.

CDR3: CASSHRGTEAFF. In DNA, the CDR3 is TGCGCCAGCAGTCACCGGGGTACTGAAGCTTTCTTT. The V and J genes are TRBV4-1 and TRBJ1-1; D remains unclear. The V gene lost 6 bases and the J gene lost 5 bases, with 10 bases spanning the gap. Germline CDR1 reads MGHRA; CDR2 reads YSYEKL. The CDR3 extends over 12 amino acids.

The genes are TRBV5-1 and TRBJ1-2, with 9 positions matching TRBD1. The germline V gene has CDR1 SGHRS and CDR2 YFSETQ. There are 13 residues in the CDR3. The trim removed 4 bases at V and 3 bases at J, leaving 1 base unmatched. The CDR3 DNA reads TGCGCCAGCAGCAGGGACAGGGACTATGGCTACACCTTC. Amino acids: CASSRDRDYGYTF.